This TCR beta chain was documented in a study of blood T cell repertoires in COVID-19. TCRdb keeps only in-frame clones here, not all; method: immunoSEQ multiplex PCR. The sample shows some 120,000 clones, almost 85% of them seen only once. Germline CDR1 reads SGHNT; CDR2 reads YENEEA. Trimming shortened V by 1 base and J by 2 bases, and 14 bases separated the two germline ends. The CDR3 is made up of 16 amino acids. V and J are TRBV11-3 and TRBJ1-2; D call uncertain. The material sequenced was peripheral blood. This receptor was obtained from a man in his sixties or seventies with active or convalescent COVID-19. For the CDR3, the DNA is TGTGCCAGCAGCTTAGCATGGGCAGGCCTCAACTATGGCTACACCTTC. This sequence encodes CASSLAWAGLNYGYTF. The full variable domain, rest sourced from reference TRBV11-3 and TRBJ1-2, is EAGVVQSPRYKIIEKKQPVAFWCNPISGHNTLYWYLQNLGQGPELLIRYENEEAVDDSQLPKDRFSAERLKGVDSTLKIQPAELGDSAVYLCASSLAWAGLNYGYTFGSGTRLTVV.